These T cell receptor beta chains were read from a single sample in a study of blood T cell repertoires in COVID-19. TCRdb's table, derived via immunoSEQ multiplex PCR, lists solely in-frame clones and lacks some. This table has 250,000 or so clones, about 80% appearing once. Input material: peripheral blood. Every receptor here comes from a woman at least 80 years old with acute or convalescent COVID-19. Each CDR3 is given with its conserved first and last residue. Each record gives: clone size, V gene, D gene, J gene, CDR3 DNA, CDR3 protein. D genes are given only for firm matches. Only part of the rows carry a size: once, few, many, or a class if the clone is expanded.

clone_size: NA; v_call: TRBV5-1; d_call: NA; j_call: TRBJ1-1; cdr3_nt: TGCGCCAGCAGCTTGTGGGGCGAAGTGAACACTGAAGCTTTCTTT; cdr3_aa: CASSLWGEVNTEAFF
clone_size: NA; v_call: TRBV7-9; d_call: NA; j_call: TRBJ1-3; cdr3_nt: TGTGCCAGCAGCCTAGAGGGGGGGCTTGGAAACACCATATATTTT; cdr3_aa: CASSLEGGLGNTIYF
clone_size: NA; v_call: TRBV2; d_call: NA; j_call: TRBJ2-7; cdr3_nt: TGTGCCAGCAGTGACGGCAAGCGGAGGGTCTACGAGCAGTACTTC; cdr3_aa: CASSDGKRRVYEQYF
clone_size: NA; v_call: TRBV18; d_call: NA; j_call: TRBJ1-1; cdr3_nt: TGTGCCAGCTCCTCGACTATCCCTGAAGCTTTCTTT; cdr3_aa: CASSSTIPEAFF
clone_size: NA; v_call: TRBV4-1; d_call: TRBD2; j_call: TRBJ2-1; cdr3_nt: TGCGCCAGCAGCCAAGATCGTTTCAGCGGGAGGGGATACAATGAGCAGTTCTTC; cdr3_aa: CASSQDRFSGRGYNEQFF
clone_size: NA; v_call: TRBV4-1; d_call: NA; j_call: TRBJ1-1; cdr3_nt: TGCGCCAGCAGCCCCCTGGACAGGAACACTGAAGCTTTCTTT; cdr3_aa: CASSPLDRNTEAFF
clone_size: once; v_call: TRBV18; d_call: TRBD2; j_call: TRBJ2-7; cdr3_nt: TGTGCCAGCTCACCACCCCCCCTGACTAGCGGGAGGGCCCTCTTAGGCCACGAGCAGTACTTC; cdr3_aa: CASSPPPLTSGRALLGHEQYF
clone_size: NA; v_call: TRBV12-5; d_call: TRBD1; j_call: TRBJ1-5; cdr3_nt: TGTGCTAGTGAATATTGGGAACCGGGACAGGGGAGGCTGAGATATAGCAATCAGCCCCAGCATTTT; cdr3_aa: CASEYWEPGQGRLRYSNQPQHF
clone_size: few; v_call: TRBV19; d_call: NA; j_call: TRBJ2-2; cdr3_nt: TGTGCCAGTAGTATCACTTGGGCCACCGGGGAGCTGTTTTTT; cdr3_aa: CASSITWATGELFF
clone_size: NA; v_call: TRBV6-6; d_call: NA; j_call: TRBJ2-7; cdr3_nt: TGTGCCATCTCCCCCGGCGGAGGGTACGAGCAGTACTTC; cdr3_aa: CAISPGGGYEQYF
clone_size: NA; v_call: TRBV5-1; d_call: TRBD1; j_call: TRBJ2-7; cdr3_nt: TGCGCCAGCAGCTTGGGAGGACAGGGAGCGATGTACGAGCAGTACTTC; cdr3_aa: CASSLGGQGAMYEQYF
clone_size: NA; v_call: TRBV7-9; d_call: NA; j_call: TRBJ1-3; cdr3_nt: TGTGCCAGCAGCTTAGTCGGGTCTGGAAACACCATATATTTT; cdr3_aa: CASSLVGSGNTIYF
clone_size: NA; v_call: TRBV3-1/TRBV3-2; d_call: TRBD2; j_call: TRBJ2-3; cdr3_nt: TGTGCCAGCAGCCAAGAGGGGCGGGGGGGCACAGATACGCAGTATTTT; cdr3_aa: CASSQEGRGGTDTQYF
clone_size: NA; v_call: TRBV3-1/TRBV3-2; d_call: NA; j_call: TRBJ1-5; cdr3_nt: TGTGCCAGCAGCCAAGATCGGGCGGGATACGGCAATCAGCCCCAGCATTTT; cdr3_aa: CASSQDRAGYGNQPQHF
clone_size: NA; v_call: TRBV7-6; d_call: TRBD1; j_call: TRBJ1-6; cdr3_nt: TGTGCCAGCAGCTCCTCCGGGACAGGGGGAGAATCACCCCTCCACTTT; cdr3_aa: CASSSSGTGGESPLHF
clone_size: once; v_call: TRBV9; d_call: TRBD1; j_call: TRBJ1-4; cdr3_nt: TGTGCCAGCAGCTCTCAGGGGGCTCCATATGAAAAACTGTTTTTT; cdr3_aa: CASSSQGAPYEKLFF
clone_size: NA; v_call: TRBV5-4; d_call: NA; j_call: TRBJ2-7; cdr3_nt: TGTGCCAGCAGCTTGCCCGGCTACGAGCAGTACTTC; cdr3_aa: CASSLPGYEQYF
clone_size: NA; v_call: TRBV30; d_call: NA; j_call: TRBJ2-3; cdr3_nt: TGTGCCTGGAGTGCGGGGGATACGCAGTATTTT; cdr3_aa: CAWSAGDTQYF
clone_size: NA; v_call: TRBV7-6; d_call: NA; j_call: TRBJ2-3; cdr3_nt: TGTGCCAGCAGCTTCGACGGAGCAAAAGCAGATACGCAGTATTTT; cdr3_aa: CASSFDGAKADTQYF
clone_size: NA; v_call: TRBV12-3/TRBV12-4; d_call: NA; j_call: TRBJ1-1; cdr3_nt: TGTGCCAGCGCCGTCGGGGAGAACACTGAAGCTTTCTTT; cdr3_aa: CASAVGENTEAFF
clone_size: NA; v_call: TRBV2; d_call: NA; j_call: TRBJ2-3; cdr3_nt: TGTGCCAGCAGCAATCAGGGCGCAGATACGCAGTATTTT; cdr3_aa: CASSNQGADTQYF
clone_size: NA; v_call: TRBV6-1; d_call: TRBD2; j_call: TRBJ2-3; cdr3_nt: TGTGCCAGCAGTGAATCCCTGAGACTAGCCCCTGGGACAGATACGCAGTATTTT; cdr3_aa: CASSESLRLAPGTDTQYF
clone_size: NA; v_call: TRBV20-1; d_call: TRBD1; j_call: TRBJ1-2; cdr3_nt: TGCAGTGCTAGTCCCCCTCTCGGGACAGCTAACTATGGCTACACCTTC; cdr3_aa: CSASPPLGTANYGYTF
clone_size: NA; v_call: TRBV6-1; d_call: NA; j_call: TRBJ1-1; cdr3_nt: TGTGCCAGCAGTGAATCGGGGGGGCTAACTGAAGCTTTCTTT; cdr3_aa: CASSESGGLTEAFF
clone_size: NA; v_call: TRBV19; d_call: TRBD1; j_call: TRBJ1-1; cdr3_nt: TGTGCCAGTAGCTTGAGAATAACAGGGGTGATGGGCACTGAAGCTTTCTTT; cdr3_aa: CASSLRITGVMGTEAFF
clone_size: NA; v_call: TRBV6-5; d_call: TRBD1; j_call: TRBJ1-5; cdr3_nt: TGTGCCAGCAGTTCACCAGACAGGGGGGGTCAGCCCCAGCATTTT; cdr3_aa: CASSSPDRGGQPQHF
clone_size: NA; v_call: TRBV28; d_call: NA; j_call: TRBJ1-2; cdr3_nt: TGTGCCAGCAGTTTATCAGCGAAGAACTATGGCTACACCTTC; cdr3_aa: CASSLSAKNYGYTF
clone_size: NA; v_call: TRBV5-5; d_call: NA; j_call: TRBJ1-2; cdr3_nt: TGTGCCAGCAGCTTGGAAGCCGGAGCGGCAGTTCATGGCTACACCTTC; cdr3_aa: CASSLEAGAAVHGYTF
clone_size: few; v_call: TRBV7-2; d_call: TRBD1; j_call: TRBJ2-2; cdr3_nt: TGTGCCAGCAGCTCCCCCCGGACAGGGTCCGGGGAGCTGTTTTTT; cdr3_aa: CASSSPRTGSGELFF
clone_size: NA; v_call: TRBV6-1; d_call: NA; j_call: TRBJ2-5; cdr3_nt: TGTGCCAGCAGTGAGCCCACTAGAAAAGAGACCCAGTACTTC; cdr3_aa: CASSEPTRKETQYF
clone_size: NA; v_call: TRBV6-5; d_call: NA; j_call: TRBJ1-1; cdr3_nt: TGTGCCAGCAGTTACTCAGCAGGGTTCACTGAAGCTTTCTTT; cdr3_aa: CASSYSAGFTEAFF
clone_size: NA; v_call: TRBV14; d_call: TRBD2; j_call: TRBJ2-3; cdr3_nt: TGTGCCAGCAGCCAAGGGAGGACTAGCGGAAACACAGATACGCAGTATTTT; cdr3_aa: CASSQGRTSGNTDTQYF
clone_size: NA; v_call: TRBV5-1; d_call: NA; j_call: TRBJ1-5; cdr3_nt: TGCGCCAGCAGCTTTAACTCAGTGGGGCGAGATAGCAATCAGCCCCAGCATTTT; cdr3_aa: CASSFNSVGRDSNQPQHF
clone_size: NA; v_call: TRBV9; d_call: TRBD2; j_call: TRBJ2-2; cdr3_nt: TGTGCCAGCAGCGTAATAGAGTCTAGCGGGAGGAACACCGGGGAGCTGTTTTTT; cdr3_aa: CASSVIESSGRNTGELFF
clone_size: NA; v_call: TRBV14; d_call: NA; j_call: TRBJ2-3; cdr3_nt: TGTGCCAGCAGCCTAAACGGGAGTCCCCCAGATACGCAGTATTTT; cdr3_aa: CASSLNGSPPDTQYF
clone_size: NA; v_call: TRBV29-1; d_call: TRBD1; j_call: TRBJ1-3; cdr3_nt: TGCAGCGTTCGGACAGGCCCCGGAAACACCATATATTTT; cdr3_aa: CSVRTGPGNTIYF
clone_size: few; v_call: TRBV28; d_call: NA; j_call: TRBJ1-6; cdr3_nt: TGTGCCAGCATCCTCTCGACAGTACGGTCACCCCTCCACTTT; cdr3_aa: CASILSTVRSPLHF
clone_size: NA; v_call: TRBV29-1; d_call: NA; j_call: TRBJ1-1; cdr3_nt: TGCAGCGTTGAGATTCAGGGGTCTGAAGCTTTCTTT; cdr3_aa: CSVEIQGSEAFF
clone_size: NA; v_call: TRBV28; d_call: TRBD1; j_call: TRBJ1-2; cdr3_nt: TGTGCCAGCAGTCAGGGACAGCTAAATTATGGCTACACCTTC; cdr3_aa: CASSQGQLNYGYTF
clone_size: NA; v_call: TRBV20-1; d_call: NA; j_call: TRBJ1-1; cdr3_nt: TGCAGTGCTTTGGGGGCGACTGAAGCTTTCTTT; cdr3_aa: CSALGATEAFF
clone_size: NA; v_call: TRBV5-1; d_call: NA; j_call: TRBJ2-1; cdr3_nt: TGCGCCAGCAGCTTAGGAGGGGAGTACAATGAGCAGTTCTTC; cdr3_aa: CASSLGGEYNEQFF
clone_size: NA; v_call: TRBV6-5; d_call: TRBD1; j_call: TRBJ1-6; cdr3_nt: TGTGCCAGCAGTTACAAAAGGGACAGGGGAAATTCACCCCTCCACTTT; cdr3_aa: CASSYKRDRGNSPLHF
clone_size: few; v_call: TRBV7-2; d_call: TRBD1; j_call: TRBJ1-4; cdr3_nt: TGTGCCAGCAGCCCAGGGACAGGGTTTACTAATGAAAAACTGTTTTTT; cdr3_aa: CASSPGTGFTNEKLFF
clone_size: NA; v_call: TRBV12-3/TRBV12-4; d_call: NA; j_call: TRBJ1-1; cdr3_nt: TGTGCCAGCAGTTCTGACACCGACACTGAAGCTTTCTTT; cdr3_aa: CASSSDTDTEAFF
clone_size: NA; v_call: TRBV3-1/TRBV3-2; d_call: NA; j_call: TRBJ1-6; cdr3_nt: TGTGCCAGCAGCCAAGTCGGGGGTGAGTCACCCCTCCACTTT; cdr3_aa: CASSQVGGESPLHF
clone_size: NA; v_call: TRBV15; d_call: NA; j_call: TRBJ2-7; cdr3_nt: TGTGCCACCAGCAGAGGCCCCCGATCAGGGGTCGGGCAGTACTTC; cdr3_aa: CATSRGPRSGVGQYF
clone_size: NA; v_call: TRBV5-1; d_call: TRBD1; j_call: TRBJ1-1; cdr3_nt: TGCGCCAGCAGCTTGGGGCAGACAGGGCACACTGAAGCTTTCTTT; cdr3_aa: CASSLGQTGHTEAFF
clone_size: NA; v_call: TRBV12-3/TRBV12-4; d_call: NA; j_call: TRBJ1-2; cdr3_nt: TGTGCCAGCAGTTTAGCGCAGGCCTACACCTTC; cdr3_aa: CASSLAQAYTF
clone_size: NA; v_call: TRBV7-3; d_call: TRBD2; j_call: TRBJ2-5; cdr3_nt: TGTGCCAGCAGCCCGTACGGGACTAAAGAGACCCAGTACTTC; cdr3_aa: CASSPYGTKETQYF
clone_size: NA; v_call: TRBV11-2; d_call: TRBD2; j_call: TRBJ2-3; cdr3_nt: TGTGCCAGCAGCTTAATTGGGACTAGCGGGAGTAGCACAGATACGCAGTATTTT; cdr3_aa: CASSLIGTSGSSTDTQYF
clone_size: NA; v_call: TRBV5-1; d_call: TRBD1; j_call: TRBJ1-1; cdr3_nt: TGCGCCAGCAGCTTTACAGGGGCCACTGAAGCTTTCTTT; cdr3_aa: CASSFTGATEAFF
clone_size: NA; v_call: TRBV20-1; d_call: NA; j_call: TRBJ1-2; cdr3_nt: TGCAGTGCTAGTCCCGGGAACTATGGCTACACCTTC; cdr3_aa: CSASPGNYGYTF
clone_size: few; v_call: TRBV18; d_call: NA; j_call: TRBJ2-2; cdr3_nt: TGTGCCAGCTCACCACCTTACCAGGGGAGAACCGGGGAGCTGTTTTTT; cdr3_aa: CASSPPYQGRTGELFF